This T cell receptor beta chain was retrieved from a study of T-cell memory formation after mild COVID-19. Turning to the study itself: TCR clusters were largely donor specific.

5'RACE with constant-segment primers yielded barcoded, UMI-tagged TCR alpha and TCR beta cDNA libraries. TCRdb processed the 5' RACE reads anew with MiXCR; each CDR3 protein has one entry. The sample holds about 140,000 distinct CDR3 sequences, 14% to 15% seen once. This clonotype was counted between two and nine times. Its matching antigen is unknown. V was clipped by 4 bases and J by 3 bases; unmatched bases: 10. Germline CDR1 reads SGHDT; CDR2 reads YYEEEE. The CDR3 runs to 16 residues. Study-wide findings and caveats: In second-wave clones peaking day 37, SARS-CoV-2 specificity remained unconfirmed. Among contracting clones, CD4+ were mainly CM/EM and CD8+ enriched in EMRA.

This receptor was identified in an adult woman who had mild COVID-19 (a few samples of this study predate the infection). Cell type and time point are not known. Sequencing was performed on PBMCs or a T cell subset sorted from them (not recorded which). The V gene is TRBV5-6, the J gene TRBJ2-1; 7 bases match TRBD2. DNA of the CDR3: TGTGCCAGCAGCGACGACTGGCGGGGGATCTACAATGAGCAGTTCTTC. Protein product: CASSDDWRGIYNEQFF.